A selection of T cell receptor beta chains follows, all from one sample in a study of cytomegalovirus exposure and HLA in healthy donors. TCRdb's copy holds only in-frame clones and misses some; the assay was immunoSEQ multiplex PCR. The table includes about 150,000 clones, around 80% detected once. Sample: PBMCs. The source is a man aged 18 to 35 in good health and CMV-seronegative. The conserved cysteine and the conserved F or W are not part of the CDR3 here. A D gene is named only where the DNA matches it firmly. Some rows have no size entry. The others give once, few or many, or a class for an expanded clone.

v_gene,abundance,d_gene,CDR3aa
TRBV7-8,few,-,ASSSGFRETQY
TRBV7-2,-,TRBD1,ASSEQGLNEKLF
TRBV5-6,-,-,ASSLAERANYEQY
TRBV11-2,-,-,ASSLDRGYGYT
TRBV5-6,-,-,ASSLGQPLNVLF
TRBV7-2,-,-,ATQTDRGYNEQF
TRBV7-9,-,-,ASSTDRVPEKLF
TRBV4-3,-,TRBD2,ASSQEGLAGHEQY
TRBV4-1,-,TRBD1,ASSQGIQGPSSGNTIY
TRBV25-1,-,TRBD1,ASIKDRGADTQY
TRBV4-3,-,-,ASSRGTPTQETQY
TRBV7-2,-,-,ASSFPPTYNSPLH
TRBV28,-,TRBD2,ASSPWRGSSYEQY
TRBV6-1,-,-,ASRVRDTPGYGYT
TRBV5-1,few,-,ASSLSRDYSATYEQY
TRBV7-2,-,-,ASSQAQGYGYT
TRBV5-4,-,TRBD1,ASSLGQGDSDTQY
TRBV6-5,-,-,ASSYSATFVYEQY
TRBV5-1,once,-,ASSEGLFNEQF
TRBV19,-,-,ASSPTANPNQPQH
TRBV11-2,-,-,ASSLASGYGYT
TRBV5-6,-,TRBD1,ASSLERRGTGDGYT
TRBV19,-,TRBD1,ASRTGTGGYEQY
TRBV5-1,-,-,ASSLGRDGDYGYT
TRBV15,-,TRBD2,ATSRGGLAGEETQY
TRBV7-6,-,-,ASSLNQALSSYNEQF
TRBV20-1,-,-,SARLSEQY
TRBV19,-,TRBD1,ASSRDGTGGGERGQPQH
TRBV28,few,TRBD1,ASSPPRDRAKNIQY
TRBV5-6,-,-,ASSLRGPLH
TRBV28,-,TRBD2,ASSLWVPTSGSPYEQY
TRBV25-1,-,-,ASSEVGAGREEKLF
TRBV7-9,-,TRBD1,ASSLTAGGTGVLNEQF
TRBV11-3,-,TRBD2,ASSLASGEETQY
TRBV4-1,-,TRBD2,ASSQASGRAYNEQF
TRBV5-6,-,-,ASSFFGGVWTGKEETQY
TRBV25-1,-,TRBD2,ASSGGSSSGGAETQY
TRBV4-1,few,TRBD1,ASSQVAGTGGSEQY
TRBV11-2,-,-,ASSLGWRGPTDTQY
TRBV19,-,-,ASSSSVVSYNEQF
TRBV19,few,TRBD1,ASSIDRGSTEAF
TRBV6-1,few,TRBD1,ASSEAGTD
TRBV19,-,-,ASSILTQGNKPQH
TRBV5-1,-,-,ASSLQGNAGELF
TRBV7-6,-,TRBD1,ASSPIRGIQETQY
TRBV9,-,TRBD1,ASSFRDRGLQETQY
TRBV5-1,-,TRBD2,ASKVLAGWYEQY
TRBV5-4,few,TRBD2,ASSPLGGDEQF
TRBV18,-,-,ASSPGVGRGFYGYT
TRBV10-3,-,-,ATSRDTGANVLT
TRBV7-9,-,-,SSSSRSEQY
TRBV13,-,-,VSSFGPNEKLF
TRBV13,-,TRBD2,ASSPLGEGRGIQY
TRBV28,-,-,ASSIGQINQPQH
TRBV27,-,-,ASSLGAGNGYT
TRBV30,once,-,ASTLRLQETQY
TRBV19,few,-,ASSISRGAYGYT
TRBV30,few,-,AWSFSVTNQPQH
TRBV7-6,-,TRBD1,ASSPAGGGYNEQF